The source of this TCR beta chain is a study of PD-L1 blockade in urothelial cancer. Noted time point: pretreatment peripheral blood. This table comes from immunoSEQ multiplex PCR, and its TCRdb copy is limited to in-frame clones, with some not included. The data show tens of thousands of clones, 80% to 85% seen once. The germline CDR1 and CDR2 sequences are MDHEN and SYDVKM. V was cut by 8 bases and J by 2 bases, with 16 bases left in between. The CDR3 is 15 amino acids. This receptor was obtained from a man between 60 and 75 years old with urothelial cancer. The sample in question was PBMCs, obtained around atezolizumab (anti-PD-L1) treatment. This chain connects TRBV28 to TRBJ1-5; possibly TRBD1 for D (5 bases). The CDR3 sequence: CASSLVTVGNQPQHF. The CDR3 bases are TGTGCCAGCTCACTTGTGACAGTAGGCAATCAGCCCCAGCATTTT. The complete variable domain, with remaining parts taken from reference TRBV28 and TRBJ1-5, reads DVKVTQSSRYLVKRTGEKVFLECVQDMDHENMFWYRQDPGLGLRLIYFSYDVKMKEKGDIPEGYSVSREKKERFSLILESASTNQTSMYLCASSLVTVGNQPQHFGDGTRLSIL.